This TCR beta chain stems from a study of T-cell memory formation after mild COVID-19. TCRdb fed the 5' RACE reads into MiXCR, producing one record per CDR3 protein. The sample lists fewer than 95,000 distinct CDR3 sequences, roughly 15% occurring once. This CDR3 has 20 amino acids. Per the germline V gene, CDR1 is MGHRA and CDR2 is YSYEKL. Trimming left V 2 bases short and J 0 bases short, with 24 bases between. Sequencing was done on a sample of PBMCs or a T cell subset sorted from them (not recorded which). The rearrangement uses TRBV4-1 and TRBJ2-3; D may be TRBD1 or TRBD2 (5 bases each). This sequence was found in a man younger than 35 who had mild COVID-19 (a few samples of this study predate the infection). Cell type and time point are not known. The CDR3 coding sequence is TGCGCCAGCAGCCAAAAACTCCATCCCCGGGACGGTTCTAGCACAGATACGCAGTATTTT. It encodes CASSQKLHPRDGSSTDTQYF.